The sequence of this TCR beta chain was determined in a study of T cell changes during pregnancy in multiple sclerosis. This CDR3 contains 14 residues. Germline values: CDR1 SGHNT, CDR2 YENEEA. Between the trimmed V and J ends, which lost 5 bases and 1 base, there was a span of 11 bases. Profiling relied on immunoSEQ multiplex PCR, and the TCRdb table lists in-frame clones only, not all of them. This repertoire shows tens of thousands of clones, 90% to 95% found once; its top ten account for more than 1.5%. This TCR came from a female donor with multiple sclerosis, enrolled in a pregnancy study. Sequences were derived from peripheral blood, sampled after pregnancy. V and J are TRBV11-3 and TRBJ2-5, with a weak D call TRBD1 (6 bases). The CDR3 is CASSRPTGQETQYF. The CDR3 DNA follows: TGTGCCAGCAGCCGCCCGACAGGCCAAGAGACCCAGTACTTC.